Described below is a single T cell receptor beta chain sequence and its context. Generated by immunoSEQ multiplex PCR, the TCRdb table keeps only in-frame clones and is missing some. The sample holds about 120,000 clones; around 86% are singletons and the top ten take about 1.2%. This sample is drawn from a study of T cell responses to AZD1222 COVID-19 vaccine. The CDR3 is 16 residues long. V was trimmed by 0 bases and J by 4 bases, leaving 13 bases between them. CDR1 SGDLS and CDR2 YYNGEE come from the germline V gene. The chain links TRBV9 to TRBJ2-2, with D tentatively TRBD1 or TRBD2 (5 bases each). Sequences were derived from peripheral blood, sampled on day 0 of AZD1222 vaccination. This receptor was identified in an adult in good health. The CDR3 DNA reads TGTGCCAGCAGCGTAGCATCGGGACCACCCACCGGGGAGCTGTTTTTT. It codes for CASSVASGPPTGELFF.